This entry concerns a single TCR beta chain. Only CD45RO-negative cells positively selected for CCR7 counted as naive CD8 cells, so terminally differentiated effector memory CD45RA+ cells were excluded. The source of the sample is a study of shared clonotypes between healthy human individuals. Measured with immunoSEQ multiplex PCR; TCRdb has only the in-frame clones, and not every one. Of roughly 2,000,000 clones listed, 85% to 95% are singletons. The CDR3 contains 14 residues. V trimming: 3 bases; J trimming: 7 bases; junction bases outside the gene matches: 5. Looked up from germline, CDR1 is SEHNR and CDR2 is FQNEAQ (reference sequence).

The rearrangement joins TRBV7-9 to TRBJ2-2, with 7 bases matching TRBD1. The sample comprised naive CD8+ T cells sorted from blood. The origin of this receptor is a man younger than 35 in good health. The CDR3 nucleotides are TGTGCCAGCAGCTTCAGACAGGGATTCGGGGAGCTGTTTTTT. Amino acids: CASSFRQGFGELFF. Full variable domain (missing parts from reference TRBV7-9 and TRBJ2-2): DTGVSQNPRHKITKRGQNVTFRCDPISEHNRLYWYRQTLGQGPEFLTYFQNEAQLEKSRLLSDRFSAERPKGSFSTLEIQRTEQGDSAMYLCASSFRQGFGELFFGEGSRLTVL.